A selection of T cell receptor beta chains follows, all from one sample in a study of blood T cell repertoires in COVID-19. TCRdb's table, derived via immunoSEQ multiplex PCR, lists solely in-frame clones and lacks some. The profile shows roughly 250,000 clones, approximately 85% of them singletons. The sample taken for sequencing was peripheral blood. The receptors shown here come from a human donor with COVID-19, enrolled during active disease. The donor label of this sample is uncertain. The CDR3 runs from the conserved cysteine through the conserved F or W.

J: TRBJ1-1; V: TRBV7-2; length: 14; CDR3: CASSPWASSTEAFF
J: TRBJ1-4; V: TRBV28; length: 15; CDR3: CASTKSGARNEKLFF
J: TRBJ2-1; V: TRBV7-8; length: 16; CDR3: CASSLELAGRNNEQFF
J: TRBJ2-1; V: TRBV19; length: 12; CDR3: CASTGGRNEQFF
J: TRBJ1-2; V: TRBV28; length: 13; CDR3: CASSTGSNYGYTF
J: TRBJ1-5; V: TRBV19; length: 15; CDR3: CASSLREYGNQPQHF
J: TRBJ1-5; V: TRBV29-1; length: 14; CDR3: CSVLTRRGNQPQHF
J: TRBJ1-1; V: TRBV7-2; length: 14; CDR3: CASSLSAGGTEAFF
J: TRBJ2-2; V: TRBV5-1; length: 14; CDR3: CASSRAGGAGELFF
J: TRBJ1-2; V: TRBV3-1/TRBV3-2; length: 15; CDR3: CASSPLGGVPYGYTF
J: TRBJ2-1; V: TRBV3-1/TRBV3-2; length: 19; CDR3: CASNISASGSSGPYNEQFF
J: TRBJ2-1; V: TRBV10-3; length: 14; CDR3: CAIRGSGRAGEQFF
J: TRBJ1-6; V: TRBV1; length: 15; CDR3: CTSSFMSRARSPLHF
J: TRBJ2-7; V: TRBV28; length: 14; CDR3: CASSIRQIHYEQYF
J: TRBJ1-6; V: TRBV18; length: 16; CDR3: CASSPQSLGTGGSLHF
J: TRBJ1-5; V: TRBV2; length: 14; CDR3: CASGGQGRTQPQHF
J: TRBJ2-1; V: TRBV7-8; length: 15; CDR3: CASSKRLSSYNEQFF
J: TRBJ1-1; V: TRBV18; length: 17; CDR3: CASSLWQGQGAGTEAFF
J: TRBJ1-5; V: TRBV2; length: 15; CDR3: CASSAAPQGPQPQHF
J: TRBJ1-4; V: TRBV28; length: 13; CDR3: CASTNQGYEKLFF
J: TRBJ1-2; V: TRBV7-9; length: 12; CDR3: CASSLQARGYTF
J: TRBJ1-6; V: TRBV27; length: 14; CDR3: CASRATGDNSPLHF
J: TRBJ1-1; V: TRBV19; length: 16; CDR3: CASSKDGQGVWTEAFF
J: TRBJ2-4; V: TRBV4-2; length: 15; CDR3: CASSQTGGGKNIQYF
J: TRBJ1-5; V: TRBV19; length: 11; CDR3: CASSMIGPQHF
J: TRBJ1-4; V: TRBV9; length: 14; CDR3: CASSATGTNEKLFF
J: TRBJ2-2; V: TRBV9; length: 16; CDR3: CASSVLDGANTGELFF
J: TRBJ2-3; V: TRBV11-2; length: 15; CDR3: CASSLSPAGADTQYF
J: TRBJ2-5; V: TRBV7-7; length: 14; CDR3: CASSRTGVGETQYF
J: TRBJ2-2; V: TRBV30; length: 17; CDR3: CAWRTPRGFANTGELFF
J: TRBJ1-4; V: TRBV28; length: 18; CDR3: CASSSPSGQSSTNEKLFF
J: TRBJ2-1; V: TRBV2; length: 15; CDR3: CASSVGLAGVREQFF
J: TRBJ1-2; V: TRBV7-2; length: 16; CDR3: CASSPSRGVSNYGYTF
J: TRBJ2-5; V: TRBV7-4; length: 15; CDR3: CASSPRLAGEETQYF
J: TRBJ1-1; V: TRBV19; length: 13; CDR3: CASSQGVRTEAFF
J: TRBJ2-5; V: TRBV28; length: 13; CDR3: CASSLPGEETQYF
J: TRBJ2-5; V: TRBV3-1/TRBV3-2; length: 15; CDR3: CASSFLTGGRETQYF
J: TRBJ1-2; V: TRBV19; length: 14; CDR3: CASSTTGGANGYTF
J: TRBJ1-1; V: TRBV28; length: 13; CDR3: CASSLDTNTEAFF
J: TRBJ2-7; V: TRBV20-1; length: 17; CDR3: CSASPGTSGRAMYEQYF
J: TRBJ1-4; V: TRBV6-5; length: 14; CDR3: CASSSGTGGEKLFF
J: TRBJ2-7; V: TRBV7-9; length: 14; CDR3: CASSLGGVSYEQYF
J: TRBJ2-1; V: TRBV6-5; length: 14; CDR3: CASSRLAETNEQFF
J: TRBJ1-4; V: TRBV7-9; length: 15; CDR3: CASSLLGSTNEKLFF
J: TRBJ1-5; V: TRBV18; length: 13; CDR3: CATGQGATQPQHF
J: TRBJ1-5; V: TRBV7-9; length: 13; CDR3: CASGQGADQPQHF
J: TRBJ1-5; V: TRBV5-5; length: 15; CDR3: CASSYTTDRGKPQHF
J: TRBJ2-1; V: TRBV20-1; length: 12; CDR3: CSASGTSNEQFF
J: TRBJ1-3; V: TRBV5-1; length: 17; CDR3: CASRTGTGATSGNTIYF
J: TRBJ1-1; V: TRBV5-8; length: 16; CDR3: CASSFYHGAENTEAFF
J: TRBJ1-1; V: TRBV29-1; length: 12; CDR3: CSVNRGKTEAFF
J: TRBJ1-1; V: TRBV18; length: 14; CDR3: CASSPLGAIAEAFF
J: TRBJ2-2; V: TRBV27; length: 18; CDR3: CASNPRAAASGNTGELFF
J: TRBJ1-1; V: TRBV30; length: 12; CDR3: CAWSLSNTEAFF